This T cell receptor beta chain was recovered during a study of PD-1 blockade in classical Hodgkin lymphoma (TCRdb year 2020). Regarding the study in general: Nivolumab dosing was 3 mg/kg intravenously every 2 weeks, continuing until either disease progression or unacceptable toxicity. The study used CyTOF and TCR beta sequencing to define a peripheral blood immune signature of response to PD-1 blockade in classical Hodgkin lymphoma. The full study reports these points: Patients starting nivolumab less than 1 year after ASCT had lower diversity and were excluded from later analyses to avoid confounding by immune reconstitution. Among trial patients, those achieving complete response had baseline diversity similar to that of newly diagnosed patients, while diversity was significantly lower in partial responders and progressors. CD4+ but not CD8+ TCR diversity rose significantly by C4D1 (p=0.0027 vs p=0.16), most apparent in complete responders (p=0.02). Baseline TCR diversity was reported to be lower in newly diagnosed patients than in healthy donors and to be lower still in relapsed/refractory patients. Only a single clinical trial cohort was studied, and what caused the repertoire differences, possibly disease activity or prior therapy, remained undefined.

Turning to this clone: This clone's antigen is unknown. No much larger clone exists at a distance of one base, and base qualities are not known.

According to the study, the label for this sample's time point signals: cycle 1 day 1 (C1D1), immediately before nivolumab initiation. Every trial patient had relapsed following autologous stem cell transplantation, and prior brentuximab vedotin exposure was what differed among cohorts A, B and C. A total of under 70 patients with relapsed/refractory classical Hodgkin lymphoma made up the trial cohort, and each patient's best overall response was complete response, partial response or progressive disease. In the multi-cohort phase II CheckMate 205 trial, trial patients received single-agent nivolumab. An independent review committee assessed best overall response by applying the 2007 International Working Group response criteria. PBMCs from the trial were collected at three points: immediately before nivolumab initiation (C1D1), and during therapy at cycle 2 day 1 and cycle 4 day 1. Peripheral blood was collected in 8 mL Vacutainer Cell Preparation Tubes, from which PBMCs were isolated by centrifugation and then cryopreserved.

As encoded in the germline V gene, CDR1 is SGHAT while CDR2 is FQNNGV. The CDR3 runs 17 amino acids, cysteine and phenylalanine included. Only the CDR3 DNA is retained, 51 bases long and in frame from the first base. Cut back by 6 bases and 0 bases, the V and J ends lie 17 bases apart. The Qiagen DNeasy kit was used to extract genomic DNA from unsorted PBMCs and from the negatively selected CD4+ and CD8+ fractions. Amplification of TCR beta CDR3 regions was done by immunoSEQ multiplex PCR with primers that anneal to V and J segments. A synthetic immune receptor repertoire was used to minimize amplification bias, and remaining bias was computationally removed after sequencing. As for how the authors treated the data: Repertoire diversity was quantified as the Shannon entropy index using custom Python scripts. The unsorted, CD4+ and CD8+ repertoires were each analyzed separately, with the exception of combined analyses, where CD4+ and CD8+ sequences were merged in silico. Clonal expansion was defined as at least a 2-fold frequency increase after treatment relative to C1D1, with a pseudocount of 0.5 for undetected baseline clones. Singleton clones were defined as clones with 0 or 1 copy at C1D1, and non-singleton clones were defined as clones with 2 or more copies. By matching protein sequences in sorted samples from the same patient, clones expanded in unsorted samples were annotated as CD4+, CD8+ or unknown. Wilcoxon tests were applied to paired samples to test diversity changes from C1D1 to C4D1. TCRdb provides this immuneACCESS table in a form limited to in-frame rearrangements. Some clones are lacking; in checked studies, under half of them reflect an unresolved V gene, and why the rest are absent is not known. V and J calls and clone size are given by that table; D and trimming were obtained from the DNA. Here the sample has 60,000 to 75,000 clones; more than 75% occur a single time. Of the sample, 9.7% is held by the ten largest clones.

The chain employs TRBV11-2 and TRBJ2-2, and perhaps TRBD2 as D gene, on 5 matching bases. This receptor was taken from a human donor with classical Hodgkin lymphoma. The source was peripheral blood mononuclear cells (PBMCs), collected at baseline. CDR3 loop: CASRGGVWSSNTGELFF. The DNA sequence is TGTGCCAGCAGAGGAGGTGTATGGAGCTCGAACACCGGGGAGCTGTTTTTT.